The rows below give T cell receptor beta chains drawn from one sample of a study of shared clonotypes between healthy human individuals. TCRdb's copy holds only in-frame clones and misses some; the assay was immunoSEQ multiplex PCR. The sample records 2 million to 2.5 million clones, 93% being singletons. Sequencing input: naive CD4+ T cells from PBMCs. All receptors come from a young man in good health. Some clones in this sample may be carry-over from other donors' samples. Both conserved end residues are part of each CDR3. The order of the fields is J gene, V gene, clone size, D gene, CDR3 protein, CDR3 DNA. D genes are given only for firm matches. Size values are once, few and many counts, or a class for expanded clones, and some rows have none.

>TRBJ2-1|TRBV9|NA|NA
CASSVSIEGEQFF
TGTGCCAGCAGCGTATCTATAGAAGGTGAGCAGTTCTTC
>TRBJ1-1|TRBV30|few|NA
CAWSVNSEAFF
TGTGCCTGGAGTGTTAACAGCGAAGCTTTCTTT
>TRBJ1-1|TRBV29-1|NA|NA
CSVALTEAFF
TGCAGCGTTGCTCTCACTGAAGCTTTCTTT
>TRBJ1-1|TRBV19|NA|NA
CASRRGPGNGYTEAFF
TGTGCCAGTAGAAGGGGACCGGGGAATGGGTACACTGAAGCTTTCTTT
>TRBJ2-7|TRBV7-8|once|TRBD2
CASSAGGLAGGSSYEQYF
TGTGCCAGCAGCGCGGGGGGACTAGCGGGAGGGAGCTCCTACGAGCAGTACTTC
>TRBJ2-3|TRBV30|NA|NA
CAWSPRGATDTQYF
TGTGCCTGGAGTCCCCGTGGGGCGACAGATACGCAGTATTTT
>TRBJ2-7|TRBV4-1|NA|TRBD1
CASSQGQTRGRGGEQYF
TGCGCCAGCAGCCAAGGTCAGACGAGGGGGCGAGGGGGCGAGCAGTACTTC
>TRBJ2-7|TRBV5-1|NA|NA
CASSFQGSEQYF
TGCGCCAGCAGCTTTCAGGGGTCCGAGCAGTACTTC
>TRBJ2-5|TRBV18|NA|NA
CASSPLTGIETQYF
TGTGCCAGCTCACCGCTAACAGGGATTGAGACCCAGTACTTC
>TRBJ1-5|TRBV2|NA|NA
CASQRGGNQPQHF
TGTGCCAGCCAGAGGGGGGGCAATCAGCCCCAGCATTTT
>TRBJ1-1|TRBV15|NA|TRBD1
CATSLQGAAEAFF
TGTGCCACCAGTCTTCAGGGGGCCGCTGAAGCTTTCTTT
>TRBJ2-7|TRBV20-1|NA|NA
CSAPGIYEQYF
TGCAGTGCTCCCGGGATCTACGAGCAGTACTTC
>TRBJ2-1|TRBV4-3|NA|NA
CASSRDRYNEQFF
TGCGCCAGCAGTCGGGACCGATACAATGAGCAGTTCTTC
>TRBJ1-5|TRBV18|NA|NA
CASSPQGTPSQPQHF
TGTGCCAGCTCACCACAAGGGACACCAAGTCAGCCCCAGCATTTT
>TRBJ2-2|TRBV7-3|NA|NA
CASSPRGGINTGELFF
TGTGCCAGCAGCCCCAGGGGGGGAATCAACACCGGGGAGCTGTTTTTT
>TRBJ2-3|TRBV29-1|NA|NA
CSVEPDHTDTQYF
TGCAGCGTTGAACCTGACCACACAGATACGCAGTATTTT
>TRBJ2-2|TRBV18|NA|NA
CASSRGTGELFF
TGTGCCAGCTCCCGAGGTACCGGGGAGCTGTTTTTT
>TRBJ2-1|TRBV7-3|once|TRBD2
CASSLSGGNEQFF
TGTGCCAGCAGCTTAAGCGGGGGCAATGAGCAGTTCTTC
>TRBJ2-6|TRBV2|NA|NA
CASRQGRGANVLTF
TGTGCCAGCAGACAGGGGAGGGGGGCCAACGTCCTGACTTTC
>TRBJ1-2|TRBV6-5|NA|TRBD1
CASKTGGLNYGYTF
TGTGCCAGCAAGACAGGGGGCCTTAACTATGGCTACACCTTC
>TRBJ2-7|TRBV27|NA|NA
CASSSPSAGNYEQYF
TGTGCCAGCAGTTCCCCGTCGGCGGGGAACTACGAGCAGTACTTC
>TRBJ2-3|TRBV28|NA|TRBD2
CASRGVPSTDTQYF
TGTGCCAGCCGGGGGGTACCTAGCACAGATACGCAGTATTTT
>TRBJ1-1|TRBV6-5|NA|NA
CASSDRFLNTEAFF
TGTGCCAGCAGTGACAGGTTTTTGAACACTGAAGCTTTCTTT
>TRBJ2-5|TRBV7-2|NA|NA
CASSHSGLETQYF
TGTGCCAGCAGCCACTCAGGCTTGGAGACCCAGTACTTC
>TRBJ2-5|TRBV6-1|NA|TRBD1
CASREQGILYQETQYF
TGTGCCAGCAGAGAACAGGGGATTCTGTACCAAGAGACCCAGTACTTC
>TRBJ2-5|TRBV16|NA|NA
CASSQTSQETQYF
TGTGCCAGCAGCCAGACAAGCCAAGAGACCCAGTACTTC
>TRBJ2-7|TRBV29-1|NA|TRBD1
CSVGLNRGSHEQYF
TGCAGCGTTGGTCTGAACAGGGGATCCCACGAGCAGTACTTC
>TRBJ2-7|TRBV25-1|NA|NA
CASKGSGLPAYEQYF
TGTGCCAGCAAAGGGAGTGGTCTCCCGGCCTACGAGCAGTACTTC
>TRBJ2-2|TRBV25-1|NA|NA
CASSESGFGELFF
TGTGCCAGCAGTGAATCTGGGTTCGGGGAGCTGTTTTTT
>TRBJ2-7|TRBV28|NA|TRBD2
CASRPSGSSSYEQYF
TGTGCCAGCAGACCTAGCGGGAGTAGCTCCTACGAGCAGTACTTC
>TRBJ2-7|TRBV28|NA|NA
CASAGGSSYEQYF
TGTGCCTCCGCCGGGGGCAGCTCCTACGAGCAGTACTTC
>TRBJ2-3|TRBV5-1|once|NA
CASSSRERSTDTQYF
TGCGCCAGCAGCTCCCGGGAGAGGTCCACAGATACGCAGTATTTT
>TRBJ2-7|TRBV10-3|NA|TRBD2
CAISGIAGGEYEQYF
TGTGCCATCAGTGGGATAGCGGGAGGAGAGTATGAGCAGTACTTC
>TRBJ2-7|TRBV11-1|NA|NA
CASSLTAYSPQYF
TGTGCCAGCAGCTTAACCGCTTACTCCCCTCAGTACTTC
>TRBJ2-7|TRBV7-3|NA|TRBD2
CASSPLWLAGPYEQYF
TGTGCCAGCAGTCCCCTCTGGCTAGCGGGTCCCTACGAGCAGTACTTC
>TRBJ2-1|TRBV10-3|NA|NA
CAISESSGNYNEQFF
TGTGCCATCAGTGAGTCTAGCGGAAATTACAATGAGCAGTTCTTC
>TRBJ2-2|TRBV6-5|NA|NA
CASSYSGRDGTGELFF
TGTGCCAGCAGTTACTCCGGGCGGGACGGCACCGGGGAGCTGTTTTTT
>TRBJ2-2|TRBV6-6|NA|TRBD2
CASSPGTRMNTGELFF
TGTGCCAGCAGTCCCGGGACTAGAATGAACACCGGGGAGCTGTTTTTT
>TRBJ1-5|TRBV2|NA|NA
CASSGRGYSNQPQHF
TGTGCCAGCAGTGGCAGGGGATATAGCAATCAGCCCCAGCATTTT
>TRBJ2-1|TRBV28|NA|TRBD1
CASRQRERTGKNEQFF
TGTGCCAGCAGGCAGAGAGAGCGGACAGGAAAGAATGAGCAGTTCTTC
>TRBJ2-2|TRBV12-5|NA|NA
CASGLVSGTVGELFF
TGTGCTAGTGGTTTGGTATCGGGAACAGTCGGGGAGCTGTTTTTT
>TRBJ2-2|TRBV7-6|once|TRBD2
CASSLGIRLAGLTGELFF
TGTGCCAGCAGCTTAGGTATTCGACTAGCGGGACTCACCGGGGAGCTGTTTTTT
>TRBJ2-1|TRBV7-3|NA|TRBD2
CASSSISTSGRGGNEQFF
TGTGCCAGCAGCTCCATCAGCACTAGCGGGAGAGGGGGGAATGAGCAGTTCTTC
>TRBJ1-3|TRBV6-5|once|NA
CASSYSASLENTIYF
TGTGCCAGCAGTTACTCGGCCAGTCTGGAAAACACCATATATTTT
>TRBJ2-7|TRBV10-3|NA|TRBD2
CAISEPPGGAGVNGFEQYF
TGTGCCATCAGTGAACCCCCCGGGGGAGCGGGAGTGAACGGGTTCGAGCAGTACTTC
>TRBJ2-5|TRBV5-1|NA|TRBD1
CASSLGTGKEAQYF
TGCGCCAGCAGCCTAGGGACAGGGAAAGAGGCCCAGTACTTC
>TRBJ2-3|TRBV28|NA|TRBD1
CASSSRTGGALGTDTQYF
TGTGCCAGCAGTTCGCGGACAGGGGGCGCCTTGGGCACAGATACGCAGTATTTT
>TRBJ2-7|TRBV28|NA|TRBD2
CASSLPGGPYEQYF
TGTGCCAGCAGTTTGCCGGGAGGGCCTTACGAGCAGTACTTC
>TRBJ2-4|TRBV28|NA|NA
CASRPWRQLNIQYF
TGTGCCAGCAGGCCCTGGAGACAGTTAAACATTCAGTACTTC
>TRBJ2-7|TRBV27|NA|TRBD1
CASRKTGSYEQYF
TGTGCCAGCAGAAAGACAGGGTCCTACGAGCAGTACTTC
>TRBJ2-7|TRBV7-2|NA|TRBD2
CASSLSSGAGPTPSKQYF
TGTGCCAGCAGCTTATCCTCGGGAGCGGGACCGACTCCCTCGAAGCAGTACTTC
>TRBJ2-7|TRBV5-1|NA|TRBD2
CASSTGTSGNSYEQYF
TGCGCCAGCAGCACCGGGACTAGCGGAAACTCCTACGAGCAGTACTTC
>TRBJ2-2|TRBV11-3|NA|NA
CASSSRGNTGELFF
TGTGCCAGCAGCTCCAGGGGGAACACCGGGGAGCTGTTTTTT
>TRBJ1-4|TRBV2|NA|TRBD1
CASSEGGTGGAGEKLFF
TGTGCCAGCAGTGAAGGGGGGACAGGGGGCGCCGGGGAAAAACTGTTTTTT
>TRBJ2-6|TRBV18|NA|NA
CASSPDQAGANVLTF
TGTGCCAGCTCACCAGATCAGGCTGGGGCCAACGTCCTGACTTTC